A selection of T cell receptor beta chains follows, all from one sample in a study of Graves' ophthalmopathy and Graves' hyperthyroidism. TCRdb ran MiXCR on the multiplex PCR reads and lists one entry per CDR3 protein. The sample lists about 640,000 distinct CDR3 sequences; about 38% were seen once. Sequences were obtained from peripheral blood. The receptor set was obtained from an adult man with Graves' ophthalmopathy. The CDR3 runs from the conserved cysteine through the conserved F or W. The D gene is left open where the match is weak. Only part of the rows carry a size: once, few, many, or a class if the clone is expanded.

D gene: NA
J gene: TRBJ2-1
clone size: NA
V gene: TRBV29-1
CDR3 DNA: TGCAGCGTTGAAGATCCGGGCGGGGTCTCCTACAATGAGCAGTTCTTC
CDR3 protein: CSVEDPGGVSYNEQFF

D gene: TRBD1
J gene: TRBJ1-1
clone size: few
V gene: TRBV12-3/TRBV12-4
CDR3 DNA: TGTGCCAGCAGAACGGGACAGGGGGCTTTCTTTTTCAACACTGAAGCTTTCTTT
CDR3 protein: CASRTGQGAFFFNTEAFF

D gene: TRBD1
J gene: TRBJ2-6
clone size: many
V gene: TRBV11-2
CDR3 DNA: TGTGCCAGCAGCTCTAGACGGTTAACCGGGACAGGGTCGACTGGGGCCAACGTCCTGACTTTC
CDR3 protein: CASSSRRLTGTGSTGANVLTF

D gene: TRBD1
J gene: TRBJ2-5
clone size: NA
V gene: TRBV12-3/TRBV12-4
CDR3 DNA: TGTGCCAGCAGTCCGGCGGGACAGGCCGAGACCCAGTACTTC
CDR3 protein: CASSPAGQAETQYF

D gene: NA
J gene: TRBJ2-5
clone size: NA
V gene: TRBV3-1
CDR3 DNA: TGTGCCAGCAAAGAACAAGAACCACGACTCCAAGAGACCCAGTACTTC
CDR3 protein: CASKEQEPRLQETQYF

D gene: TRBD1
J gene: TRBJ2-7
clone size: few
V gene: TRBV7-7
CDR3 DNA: TGTGCCAGCAGCCCGGGACAGGGCGGGCAGTACTTC
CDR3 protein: CASSPGQGGQYF

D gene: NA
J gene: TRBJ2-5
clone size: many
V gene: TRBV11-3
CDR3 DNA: TGTGCCAGCAGCTTAGGAGGAAGGGGTGGAGAGACCCAGTACTTC
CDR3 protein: CASSLGGRGGETQYF

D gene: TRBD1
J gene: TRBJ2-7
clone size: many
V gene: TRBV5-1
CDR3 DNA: TGCGCCAGCAGCCGACAAGGGACAGGGGGGTACGAGCAGTACTTC
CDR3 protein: CASSRQGTGGYEQYF

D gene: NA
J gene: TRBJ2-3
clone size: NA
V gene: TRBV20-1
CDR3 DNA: TGCAGTGCGGCGAGGGGTAGGACAGATACGCAGTATTTT
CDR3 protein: CSAARGRTDTQYF

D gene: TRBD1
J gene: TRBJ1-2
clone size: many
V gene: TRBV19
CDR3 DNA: TGTGCCAGTACCTCCGGGGGAAACAGGGGGCAGTACTATGGCTACACCTTC
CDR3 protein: CASTSGGNRGQYYGYTF

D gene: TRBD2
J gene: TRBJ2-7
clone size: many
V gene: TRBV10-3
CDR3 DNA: TGTGCCATCGGGGGGACTAGCGGATCCTACGAGCAGTACTTC
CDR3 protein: CAIGGTSGSYEQYF

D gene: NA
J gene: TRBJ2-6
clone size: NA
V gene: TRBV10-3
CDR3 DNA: TGTGCCATCAGTGCGGCAGGGGACAACGTCCTGACTTTC
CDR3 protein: CAISAAGDNVLTF

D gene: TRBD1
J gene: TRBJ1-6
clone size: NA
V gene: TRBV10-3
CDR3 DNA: TGTGCCATCAGCCGGGACAGGGGGGATTCACCCCTCCACTTT
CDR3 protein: CAISRDRGDSPLHF

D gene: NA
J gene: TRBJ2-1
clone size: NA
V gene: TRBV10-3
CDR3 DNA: TGTGCCATCAGTGAGAGTTCGAATGAGCAGTTCTTC
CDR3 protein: CAISESSNEQFF

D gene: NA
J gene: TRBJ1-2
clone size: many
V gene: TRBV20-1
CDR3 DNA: TGCAGTGCTACCCTTGCGGGAGCGCCGAGTGGCTACACCTTC
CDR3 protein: CSATLAGAPSGYTF

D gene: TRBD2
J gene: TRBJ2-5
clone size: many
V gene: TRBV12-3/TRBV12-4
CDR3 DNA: TGTGCCAGCAGTCGGACTAGCGGGATGACTAAAGAGACCCAGTACTTC
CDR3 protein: CASSRTSGMTKETQYF

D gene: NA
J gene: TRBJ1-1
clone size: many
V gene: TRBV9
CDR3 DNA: TGTGCCAGCAGCGACGACTTGGGGAACACTGAAGCTTTCTTT
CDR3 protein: CASSDDLGNTEAFF

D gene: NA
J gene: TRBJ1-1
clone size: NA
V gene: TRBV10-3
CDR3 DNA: TGTGCCAGCAGTTTAATCGGGGTTGAGAACACTGAAGCTTTCTTT
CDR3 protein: CASSLIGVENTEAFF

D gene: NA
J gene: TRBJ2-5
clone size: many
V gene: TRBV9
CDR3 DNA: TGTGCCAGCAGCGAGGGCGCGGTCCGGGAGACCCAGTACTTC
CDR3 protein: CASSEGAVRETQYF

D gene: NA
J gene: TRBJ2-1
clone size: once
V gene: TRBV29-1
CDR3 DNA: TGCAGCGTTGAAGATCGGGGGTATGGCTACAATGAGCAGTTCTTC
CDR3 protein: CSVEDRGYGYNEQFF

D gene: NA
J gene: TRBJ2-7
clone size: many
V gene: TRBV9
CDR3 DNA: TGTGCCAGCAGCCTCTACGGGGGAAGCGAGCAGTACTTC
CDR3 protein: CASSLYGGSEQYF

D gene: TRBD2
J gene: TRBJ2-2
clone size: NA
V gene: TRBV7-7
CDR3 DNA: TGTGCTAGCAGCTTAGTGCCAGCGGGGGGCGCGAACACCGGGGAGCTGTTTTTT
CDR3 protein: CASSLVPAGGANTGELFF

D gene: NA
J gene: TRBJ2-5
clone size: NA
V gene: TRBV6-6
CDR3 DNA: TGTGCCAGCTCACCACTGGTCCAAGAGACCCAGTACTTC
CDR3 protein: CASSPLVQETQYF

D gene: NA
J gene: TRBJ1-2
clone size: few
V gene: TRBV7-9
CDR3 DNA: TGTGCCAGCAGCCGAGGGGCTCTTGGAGGCTACACCTTC
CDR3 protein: CASSRGALGGYTF

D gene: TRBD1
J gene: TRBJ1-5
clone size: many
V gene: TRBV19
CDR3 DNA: TGTGCCAGTAGTCCTCAGACAGGGGCATTGAATCAGCCCCAGCATTTT
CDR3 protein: CASSPQTGALNQPQHF

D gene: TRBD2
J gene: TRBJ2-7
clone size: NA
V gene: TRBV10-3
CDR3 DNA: TGTGCCAGCAGTTACCTTACTAGCGGGGAGCCCTACGAGCAGTACTTC
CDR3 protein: CASSYLTSGEPYEQYF

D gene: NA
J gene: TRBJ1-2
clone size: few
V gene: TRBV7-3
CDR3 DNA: TGCGCCAGCAGCCAAGATATTGAGCAGGGGATTAGGAAACGCCGGTATGGCTACACCTTC
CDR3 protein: CASSQDIEQGIRKRRYGYTF

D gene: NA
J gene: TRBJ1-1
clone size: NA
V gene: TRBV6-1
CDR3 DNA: TGTGCCAGTAGGGACCGTGGGGCTGAAGCTTTCTTT
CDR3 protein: CASRDRGAEAFF

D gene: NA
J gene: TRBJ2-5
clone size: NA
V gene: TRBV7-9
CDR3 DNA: TGTGCCAGCAGCTTAGACGAGTCGGCGGCAGGGAACCACTTC
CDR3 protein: CASSLDESAAGNHF

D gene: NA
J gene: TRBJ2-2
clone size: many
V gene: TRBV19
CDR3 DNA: TGTGCCAGTAGGTCCACGAACACCGGGGAGCTGTTTTTT
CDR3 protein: CASRSTNTGELFF

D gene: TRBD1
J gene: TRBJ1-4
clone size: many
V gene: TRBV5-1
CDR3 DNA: TGCGCCAGCAGCCGAGGACAGGGTATGATGAACGAAAAACTGTTTTTT
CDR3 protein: CASSRGQGMMNEKLFF

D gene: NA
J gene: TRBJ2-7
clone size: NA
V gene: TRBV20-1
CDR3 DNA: TGCAGTGCTAGAGAAACAGACAGGCCGCTCTACGAGCAGTACTTC
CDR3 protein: CSARETDRPLYEQYF

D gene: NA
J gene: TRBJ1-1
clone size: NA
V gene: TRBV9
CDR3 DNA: TGTGCCAGCAGCTCAAACAGTGCGGGGGGCACTGAAGCTTTCTTT
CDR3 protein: CASSSNSAGGTEAFF

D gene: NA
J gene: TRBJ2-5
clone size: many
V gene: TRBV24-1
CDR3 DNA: TGTGCCACCATGTCCTGGGATTTCCAAGAGACCCAGTACTTC
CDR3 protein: CATMSWDFQETQYF

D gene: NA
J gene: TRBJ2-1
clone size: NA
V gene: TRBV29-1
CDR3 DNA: TGCAGCGTCGTACTACTGAGCTCCTACAATGAGCAGTTCTTC
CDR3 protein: CSVVLLSSYNEQFF

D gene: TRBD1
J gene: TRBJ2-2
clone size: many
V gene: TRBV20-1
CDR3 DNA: TGCAGTGCCGGCGACAGGGTCTGGTGGACCGGGGAGCTGTTTTTT
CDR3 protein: CSAGDRVWWTGELFF